This TCR beta chain was captured in a study of cytomegalovirus exposure and HLA in healthy donors. Vbeta (60) and Jbeta (13) primers were used in the PCR. TCRdb's table, derived via immunoSEQ multiplex PCR, lists solely in-frame clones and lacks some. In the table there are about 200,000 clones, around 87% of which are singletons. Per the germline V gene, CDR1 is GTSNPN and CDR2 is SVGIG (reference sequence). The CDR3 totals 15 residues. V dropped 2 bases and J dropped 0 bases, with 10 bases sitting between them. Material for sequencing was PBMCs. This chain joins TRBV30 and TRBJ2-2; D not certain. The clonotype was recovered from a man aged 30-40 years in good health and CMV-seronegative. The chain's CDR3 is CAWSRVRTNTGELFF. CDR3 coding DNA: TGTGCCTGGAGTCGGGTCCGTACGAACACCGGGGAGCTGTTTTTT.